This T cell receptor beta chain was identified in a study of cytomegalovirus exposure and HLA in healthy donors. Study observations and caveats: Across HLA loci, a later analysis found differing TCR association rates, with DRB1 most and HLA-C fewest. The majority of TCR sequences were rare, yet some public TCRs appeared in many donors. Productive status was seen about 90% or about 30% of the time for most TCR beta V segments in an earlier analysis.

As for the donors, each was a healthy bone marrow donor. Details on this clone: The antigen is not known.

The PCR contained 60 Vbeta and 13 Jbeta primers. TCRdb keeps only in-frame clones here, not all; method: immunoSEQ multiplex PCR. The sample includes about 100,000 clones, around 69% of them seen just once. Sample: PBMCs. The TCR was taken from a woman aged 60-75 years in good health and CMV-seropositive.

CDR3 sequence (DNA): TGTGCCAGCTCCTTTCGCAGGGGTTACAATGAGCAGTTCTTC. Translating gives CASSFRRGYNEQFF. The chain combines TRBV6-5 with TRBJ2-1, with a possible D match to TRBD1 (6 bases). V lost 8 bases and J 4 bases, leaving 15 bases between the germline ends. Germline V gene sequence: CDR1 MNHEY, CDR2 SVGAGI. The CDR3 length is 14 residues.